This entry concerns a single T cell receptor (beta chain). The CDR3 runs to 12 residues. V lost 4 bases to trimming and J lost 11 bases, with 15 bases between them. Germline V gene sequence: CDR1 SGHTS, CDR2 YDEGEE. Method: immunoSEQ multiplex PCR; TCRdb's copy keeps in-frame clones and lacks some. The table shows about 57,000 clones, with about 91% occurring only once. The sample originates from a study of blood T cell repertoires in COVID-19. Material for sequencing was peripheral blood. The receptor was isolated from a man aged 60 to 75 with acute or convalescent COVID-19. The gene calls are TRBV5-8 and TRBJ1-1; no definite D call. CDR3 DNA sequence: TGTGCCAGCAGCATCAGACAACGCCGTGCTTTCTTT. It translates to CASSIRQRRAFF. Full variable domain (missing parts from reference TRBV5-8 and TRBJ1-1): EAGVTQSPTHLIKTRGQQATLRCSPISGHTSVYWYQQALGLGLQFLLWYDEGEERNRGNFPPRFSGRQFPNYSSELNVNALELEDSALYLCASSIRQRRAFFGQGTRLTVV.